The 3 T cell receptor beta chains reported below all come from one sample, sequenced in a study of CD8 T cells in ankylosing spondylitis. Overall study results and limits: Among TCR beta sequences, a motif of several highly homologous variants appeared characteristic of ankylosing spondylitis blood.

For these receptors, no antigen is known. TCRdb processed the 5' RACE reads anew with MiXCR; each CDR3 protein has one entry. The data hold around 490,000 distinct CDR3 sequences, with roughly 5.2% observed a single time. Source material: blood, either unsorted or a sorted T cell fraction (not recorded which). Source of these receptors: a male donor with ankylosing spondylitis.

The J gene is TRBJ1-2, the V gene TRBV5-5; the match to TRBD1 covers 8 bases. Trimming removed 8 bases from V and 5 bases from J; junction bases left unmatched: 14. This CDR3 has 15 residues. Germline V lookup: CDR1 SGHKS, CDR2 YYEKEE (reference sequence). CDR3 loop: CARGPGQGHRYGYTF. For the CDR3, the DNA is TGTGCCAGGGGCCCTGGACAGGGTCATCGGTATGGCTACACCTTC.

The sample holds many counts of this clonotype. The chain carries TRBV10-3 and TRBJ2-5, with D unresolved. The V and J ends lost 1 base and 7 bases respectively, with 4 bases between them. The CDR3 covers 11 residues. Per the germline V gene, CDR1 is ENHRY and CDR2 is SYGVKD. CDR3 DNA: TGTGCCATCAGTGAGTTCCGGACCCAGTACTTC. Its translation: CAISEFRTQYF.

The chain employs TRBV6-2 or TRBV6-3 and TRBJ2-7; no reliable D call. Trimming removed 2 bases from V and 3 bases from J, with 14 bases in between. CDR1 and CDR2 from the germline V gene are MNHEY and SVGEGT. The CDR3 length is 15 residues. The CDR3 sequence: CASSYAVTAIYEQYF. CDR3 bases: TGTGCCAGCAGTTACGCGGTTACAGCTATCTACGAGCAGTACTTC.